A selection of T cell receptor beta chains follows, all from one sample in a study of T cell responses to AZD1222 COVID-19 vaccine. Method: immunoSEQ multiplex PCR; TCRdb's copy keeps in-frame clones and lacks some. This sample has roughly 100,000 clones, with 90% found just once. Material: peripheral blood, obtained on day 0 of AZD1222 vaccination. These receptors were taken from an adult in good health. CDR3s include the opening cysteine and the closing phenylalanine or tryptophan. D genes are given only for firm matches. The size field is filled for only some rows; it gives once, few, many or a size class.

clone size	V gene	CDR3 length	J gene	D gene	CDR3 protein	CDR3 DNA
-	TRBV9	15	TRBJ2-5	-	CASSPRGGAQETQYF	TGTGCCAGCAGCCCCCGTGGAGGGGCCCAAGAGACCCAGTACTTC
-	TRBV7-2	16	TRBJ2-3	TRBD1	CASSLAPGGGTDTQYF	TGTGCCAGCAGCTTAGCTCCAGGGGGCGGGACAGATACGCAGTATTTT
-	TRBV9	17	TRBJ2-1	TRBD2	CASSGNLGLAGRDEQFF	TGTGCCAGCAGCGGAAACTTGGGACTAGCGGGACGTGATGAGCAGTTCTTC
-	TRBV28	18	TRBJ2-5	TRBD2	CASKTPTSGGPYTGAQYF	TGTGCCAGCAAAACTCCGACTAGCGGGGGTCCCTACACGGGGGCCCAGTACTTC
once	TRBV3-1/TRBV3-2	13	TRBJ1-6	-	CASSQSRASPLHF	TGTGCCAGCAGCCAATCCAGGGCTTCACCCCTCCACTTT
-	TRBV30	15	TRBJ1-3	-	CAWNKRGGLRNTIYF	TGTGCCTGGAATAAACGGGGGGGGTTGAGAAACACCATATATTTT
-	TRBV5-5	14	TRBJ1-5	-	CASSWGRADQPQHF	TGTGCCAGCAGCTGGGGGCGAGCTGATCAGCCCCAGCATTTT
-	TRBV7-6	13	TRBJ2-7	-	CASAGTDPYEQYF	TGTGCCAGCGCCGGGACGGATCCCTACGAGCAGTACTTC
-	TRBV6-5	13	TRBJ1-4	-	CASTEQRPEKLFF	TGTGCCAGCACCGAACAAAGACCTGAAAAACTGTTTTTT
-	TRBV7-6	13	TRBJ2-3	-	CASSSFAGDTQYF	TGTGCCAGCAGTTCCTTCGCTGGCGATACGCAGTATTTT
-	TRBV6-5	14	TRBJ1-1	-	CASSYSEEGRRTFF	TGTGCCAGCAGTTACTCGGAGGAGGGTAGGAGAACTTTCTTT
-	TRBV7-7	15	TRBJ1-2	TRBD1	CASSLGTGGNYGYTF	TGTGCCAGCAGCTTAGGGACAGGAGGTAACTATGGCTACACCTTC
once	TRBV20-1	11	TRBJ2-7	-	CSASLAAEQYF	TGCAGTGCCAGTCTTGCTGCCGAGCAGTACTTC
-	TRBV28	15	TRBJ1-4	-	CASSPGGAANEKLFF	TGTGCCAGCAGCCCTGGGGGGGCGGCTAATGAAAAACTGTTTTTT
-	TRBV6-5	12	TRBJ2-3	-	CASNRAPDTQYF	TGTGCCAGCAATAGGGCCCCAGATACGCAGTATTTT
-	TRBV21-1	15	TRBJ1-2	-	CASSKAGRADYGYTF	TGTGCCAGCAGCAAAGCCGGGAGGGCGGATTATGGCTACACCTTC
-	TRBV7-8	16	TRBJ2-3	TRBD1	CASSPIPGQGTDTQYF	TGTGCCAGCAGCCCGATACCGGGACAGGGCACAGATACGCAGTATTTT
-	TRBV6-5	13	TRBJ1-2	TRBD1	CASSGQGAPGYTF	TGTGCCAGCAGCGGACAGGGGGCTCCTGGCTACACCTTC
-	TRBV20-1	16	TRBJ1-5	TRBD1	CSASPGTGKEGQPQHF	TGCAGTGCTAGTCCCGGGACAGGGAAGGAAGGTCAGCCCCAGCATTTT
-	TRBV6-1	15	TRBJ1-6	TRBD1	CASSEAQGATSPLHF	TGTGCCAGCAGTGAAGCCCAGGGGGCGACTTCACCCCTCCACTTT
-	TRBV27	13	TRBJ1-1	-	CASSQIANTEAFF	TGTGCCAGCAGTCAAATAGCGAACACTGAAGCTTTCTTT
-	TRBV10-2	13	TRBJ1-4	-	CASSDGAGEKLFF	TGCGCCAGCAGTGATGGGGCAGGGGAAAAACTGTTTTTT
-	TRBV5-1	15	TRBJ2-3	-	CASSLDIPSTDTQYF	TGCGCCAGCAGCTTGGACATCCCTAGCACAGATACGCAGTATTTT
-	TRBV12-3/TRBV12-4	12	TRBJ1-5	-	CASSSDNQPQHF	TGTGCCAGCAGTTCAGACAATCAGCCCCAGCATTTT
-	TRBV3-1/TRBV3-2	14	TRBJ1-2	-	CASSQAGLDYGYTF	TGTGCCAGCAGCCAAGCAGGGCTCGACTATGGCTACACCTTC
-	TRBV6-2/TRBV6-3	14	TRBJ2-3	-	CASSYGGPTDTQYF	TGTGCCAGCAGTTACGGCGGACCCACAGATACGCAGTATTTT
-	TRBV19	14	TRBJ2-1	-	CASSTQTKGNEQFF	TGTGCCAGTAGCACCCAGACAAAAGGGAATGAGCAGTTCTTC
-	TRBV4-3	16	TRBJ1-4	-	CASSQDGSGGNEKLFF	TGCGCCAGCAGCCAAGATGGGTCGGGGGGTAATGAAAAACTGTTTTTT
-	TRBV13	14	TRBJ1-4	-	CASSLGYRAVDLFF	TGTGCCAGCAGCTTAGGATACAGGGCCGTTGATCTGTTTTTT
once	TRBV6-5	12	TRBJ1-1	-	CASREGNTEAFF	TGTGCCAGCAGGGAGGGGAACACTGAAGCTTTCTTT
-	TRBV7-9	16	TRBJ2-7	-	CASSLGGSGISYEQYF	TGTGCCAGCAGCCTAGGGGGTTCGGGAATCTCCTACGAGCAGTACTTC
-	TRBV9	15	TRBJ2-2	TRBD1	CASSPEGQHTGELFF	TGTGCCAGCAGCCCAGAGGGACAGCACACCGGGGAGCTGTTTTTT
-	TRBV5-1	15	TRBJ2-2	-	CASSLNDGHTGELFF	TGCGCCAGCAGCTTGAATGACGGGCACACCGGGGAGCTGTTTTTT
-	TRBV5-1	15	TRBJ1-3	-	CASSLAGGTGNTIYF	TGCGCCAGCAGCTTGGCCGGGGGAACTGGAAACACCATATATTTT
-	TRBV30	12	TRBJ1-2	-	CAWSDSRAGYTF	TGTGCCTGGAGCGACTCTAGAGCCGGCTACACCTTC
-	TRBV5-8	14	TRBJ1-2	-	CASSRTWGDYGYTF	TGTGCCAGCAGCAGGACGTGGGGGGACTATGGCTACACCTTC
-	TRBV3-1/TRBV3-2	13	TRBJ1-5	-	CASSQYEWQPQHF	TGTGCCAGCAGCCAATACGAGTGGCAGCCCCAGCATTTT
-	TRBV6-5	15	TRBJ1-6	-	CASSPREGYNSPLHF	TGTGCCAGCAGTCCCCGGGAGGGCTATAATTCACCCCTCCACTTT
-	TRBV28	15	TRBJ1-1	TRBD1	CASSPGDRLNTEAFF	TGTGCCAGCAGTCCCGGGGACAGGCTGAACACTGAAGCTTTCTTT
-	TRBV3-1/TRBV3-2	19	TRBJ1-2	TRBD1	CASSLISGTGGRKTNRYTF	TGTGCCAGCAGCCTCATTTCCGGGACAGGGGGCAGGAAGACCAATCGCTACACCTTC
-	TRBV13	16	TRBJ2-4	TRBD1	CASSFGTGAGGDIQYF	TGTGCCAGCAGCTTTGGGACAGGGGCCGGGGGAGACATTCAGTACTTC
-	TRBV5-1	19	TRBJ1-5	-	CASSLDLRCGGWGRRPQHF	TGCGCCAGCAGCTTGGACTTACGCTGCGGCGGGTGGGGGCGTAGGCCCCAGCATTTT
-	TRBV11-2	14	TRBJ2-1	-	CASSLDPTSNEQFF	TGTGCCAGCAGCTTAGATCCCACTAGCAATGAGCAGTTCTTC
-	TRBV7-2	16	TRBJ2-5	-	CASSLAPGALGETQYF	TGTGCCAGCAGCTTAGCGCCTGGGGCTTTAGGAGAGACCCAGTACTTC
few	TRBV5-6	15	TRBJ1-1	-	CASSLAQGWNTEAFF	TGTGCCAGCAGCTTGGCACAGGGTTGGAACACTGAAGCTTTCTTT
-	TRBV19	12	TRBJ1-1	-	CASRSPNTEAFF	TGTGCCAGTCGAAGCCCGAACACTGAAGCTTTCTTT
-	TRBV11-2	15	TRBJ1-1	-	CASSLRSGEGTEAFF	TGTGCCAGCAGCTTGCGTTCAGGGGAGGGGACTGAAGCTTTCTTT
-	TRBV6-1	15	TRBJ2-7	-	CASSEGTTGFDEQYF	TGTGCCAGCAGTGAAGGCACGACAGGTTTCGACGAGCAGTACTTC
-	TRBV3-1/TRBV3-2	15	TRBJ2-5	TRBD2	CASSPIRGGPETQYF	TGTGCCAGCAGCCCCATTCGGGGGGGCCCCGAGACCCAGTACTTC
-	TRBV6-5	12	TRBJ2-5	-	CASSVQGETQYF	TGTGCCAGCAGCGTTCAGGGAGAGACCCAGTACTTC
once	TRBV19	16	TRBJ1-2	TRBD1	CASSNRDRLLNYGYTF	TGTGCCAGTAGTAATCGGGACAGACTTCTTAACTATGGCTACACCTTC
once	TRBV15	15	TRBJ1-2	TRBD1	CATSRAPGGWGGYTF	TGTGCCACCAGCAGAGCCCCAGGGGGCTGGGGTGGCTACACCTTC
-	TRBV2	14	TRBJ1-2	-	CASSPGTPGYGYTF	TGTGCCAGCAGCCCCGGGACCCCAGGATATGGCTACACCTTC
once	TRBV4-1	13	TRBJ1-1	-	CASSFRQNTEAFF	TGCGCCAGCAGCTTCCGACAGAACACTGAAGCTTTCTTT